The clone carrying this T cell receptor beta chain was seen at least ten times. The sample is drawn from a study of T cells in Graves' hyperthyroidism and ophthalmopathy. Study information: Pretreatment peripheral blood was obtained at initial diagnosis.

From RNA transcripts, TCR beta CDR3 regions were amplified. An initial round of RT-PCR targeting the TCR CDR3 relied on the HTBI primer set. TCRdb itself ran the multiplex PCR reads through MiXCR, one entry per CDR3 protein. Altogether 350,000 to 400,000 distinct CDR3 sequences are present, about 16% being singletons, with the ten largest covering approximately 30%. Germline lookup yields CDR1 SEHNR and CDR2 FQNEAQ (reference sequence). This CDR3 region has 18 residues. With 2 bases clipped from V and 0 bases from J, the junction kept 10 bases outside the gene matches. The clonotype comes from a woman aged 25 to 39 with Graves' hyperthyroidism. The specimen sequenced was blood. V and J are TRBV7-9 and TRBJ2-7; 10 bases are a match to TRBD2. CDR3 loop: CASSLIPPASGSSYEQYF. The DNA of the CDR3 is TGTGCCAGCAGCTTAATTCCCCCCGCTAGCGGGAGCTCCTACGAGCAGTACTTC.